What follows describes a single T cell receptor beta chain. Trimming left V 2 bases short and J 5 bases short, with 5 bases between. This CDR3 contains 12 residues. From germline, CDR1 is MNHEY and CDR2 SMNVEV (reference sequence). The table came from immunoSEQ multiplex PCR; TCRdb's copy has only in-frame clones and leaves some out. This table has fewer than 65,000 clones, roughly 91% appearing once. This entry comes from a study of T cell changes during pregnancy in multiple sclerosis. This sequence originates from a female donor in good health, enrolled as a control in a pregnancy study. This chain connects TRBV27 to TRBJ2-3; D gene uncertain. The specimen comprised peripheral blood, sampled in the third trimester of pregnancy. The CDR3 sequence is CASSLRGDTQYF. CDR3 in DNA: TGTGCCAGCAGTTTACGAGGAGATACGCAGTATTTT.